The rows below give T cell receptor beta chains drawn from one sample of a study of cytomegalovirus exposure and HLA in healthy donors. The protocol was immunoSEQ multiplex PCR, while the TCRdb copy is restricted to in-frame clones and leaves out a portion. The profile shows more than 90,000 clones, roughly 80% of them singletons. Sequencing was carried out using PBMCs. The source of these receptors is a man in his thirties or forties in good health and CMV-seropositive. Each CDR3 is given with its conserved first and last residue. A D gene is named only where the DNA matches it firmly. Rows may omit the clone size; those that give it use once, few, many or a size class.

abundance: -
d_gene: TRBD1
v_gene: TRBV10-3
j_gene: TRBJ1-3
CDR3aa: CAISESRDRAGNTIYF
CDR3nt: TGTGCCATCAGTGAGTCTCGGGACAGGGCTGGAAACACCATATATTTT

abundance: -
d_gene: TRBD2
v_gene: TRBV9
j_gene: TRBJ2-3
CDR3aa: CASSPRGVQDTQYF
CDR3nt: TGTGCCAGCAGCCCCCGGGGGGTTCAGGATACGCAGTATTTT

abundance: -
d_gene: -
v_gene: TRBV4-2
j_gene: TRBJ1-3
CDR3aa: CASSQDARGIRVPGNTIYF
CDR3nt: TGTGCCAGCAGCCAAGATGCCCGAGGGATCAGAGTCCCCGGAAACACCATATATTTT

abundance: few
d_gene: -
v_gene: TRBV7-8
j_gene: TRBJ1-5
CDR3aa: CASSSVGDQPQHF
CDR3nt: TGTGCCAGCAGCTCGGTGGGAGATCAGCCCCAGCATTTT

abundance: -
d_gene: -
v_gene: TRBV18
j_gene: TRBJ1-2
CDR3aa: CASSPLIRPSTGGNYGYTF
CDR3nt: TGTGCCAGCTCACCACTCATTAGACCTTCCACGGGGGGTAACTATGGCTACACCTTC

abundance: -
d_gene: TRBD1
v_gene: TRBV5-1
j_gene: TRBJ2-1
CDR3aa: CASSSLGTGDRTSYNEQFF
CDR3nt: TGCGCCAGCAGCTCCCTAGGGACAGGGGACCGGACCTCCTACAATGAGCAGTTCTTC

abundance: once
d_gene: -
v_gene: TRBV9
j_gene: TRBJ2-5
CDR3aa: CASSAQPNRVGKTQYF
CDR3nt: TGTGCCAGCAGCGCTCAACCCAACAGGGTCGGGAAGACCCAGTACTTC

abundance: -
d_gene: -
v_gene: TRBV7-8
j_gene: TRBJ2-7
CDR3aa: CASSLVSEQYF
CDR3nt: TGTGCCAGCAGCTTAGTCAGCGAGCAGTACTTC

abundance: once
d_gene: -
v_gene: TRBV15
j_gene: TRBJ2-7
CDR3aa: CATSRPPEEQYF
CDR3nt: TGTGCCACCAGTCGCCCCCCGGAGGAGCAGTACTTC

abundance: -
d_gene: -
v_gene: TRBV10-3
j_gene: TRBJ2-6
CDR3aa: CAIQEGRQEPSGANVLTF
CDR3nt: TGTGCCATTCAGGAGGGACGGCAAGAACCCTCTGGGGCCAACGTCCTGACTTTC

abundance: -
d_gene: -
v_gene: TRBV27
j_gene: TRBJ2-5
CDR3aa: CASSLSGLRGETQYF
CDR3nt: TGTGCCAGCAGTTTATCCGGGCTCAGGGGTGAGACCCAGTACTTC

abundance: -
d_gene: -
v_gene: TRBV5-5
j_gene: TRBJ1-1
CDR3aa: CASSRGPSRWVNTEAFF
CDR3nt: TGTGCCAGCAGCCGCGGGCCTTCGAGGTGGGTGAACACTGAAGCTTTCTTT

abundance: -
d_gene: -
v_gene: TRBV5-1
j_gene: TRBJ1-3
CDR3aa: CASGLTPFGNTIYF
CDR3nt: TGCGCCAGCGGATTGACTCCCTTCGGAAACACCATATATTTT

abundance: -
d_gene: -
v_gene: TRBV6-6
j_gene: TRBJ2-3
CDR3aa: CASRQGTDTQYF
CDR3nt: TGTGCCAGCAGACAGGGCACAGATACGCAGTATTTT

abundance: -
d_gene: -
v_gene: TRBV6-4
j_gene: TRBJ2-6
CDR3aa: CASSDSYGSGANVLTF
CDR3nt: TGTGCCAGCAGTGACTCGTACGGGAGTGGGGCCAACGTCCTGACTTTC

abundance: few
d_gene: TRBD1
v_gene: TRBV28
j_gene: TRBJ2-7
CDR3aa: CASSYPGTGRYEQYF
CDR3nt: TGTGCCAGCAGCTACCCCGGGACAGGGCGCTACGAGCAGTACTTC

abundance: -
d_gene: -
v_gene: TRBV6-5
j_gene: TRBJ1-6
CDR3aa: CASSYSGEYNSPLHF
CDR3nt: TGTGCCAGTAGTTACTCAGGGGAATACAATTCACCCCTCCACTTT

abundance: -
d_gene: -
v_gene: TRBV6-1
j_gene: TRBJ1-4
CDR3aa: CASTDSHEKLFF
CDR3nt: TGTGCCAGCACTGACTCCCATGAAAAACTGTTTTTT

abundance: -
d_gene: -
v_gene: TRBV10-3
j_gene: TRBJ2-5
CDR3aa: CAISEPRTQTQYF
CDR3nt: TGTGCCATCAGTGAGCCCCGAACACAGACCCAGTACTTC

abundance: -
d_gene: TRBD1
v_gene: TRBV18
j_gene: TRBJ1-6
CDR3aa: CASSPGQYNSPLHF
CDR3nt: TGTGCCAGCTCACCGGGACAGTATAATTCACCCCTCCACTTT

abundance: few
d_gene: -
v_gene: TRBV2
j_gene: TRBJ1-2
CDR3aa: CASSPQPGDGYTF
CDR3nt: TGTGCCAGCAGTCCCCAGCCCGGGGATGGCTACACCTTC

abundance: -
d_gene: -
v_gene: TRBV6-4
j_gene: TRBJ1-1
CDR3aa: CASGGDQNTEAFF
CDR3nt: TGTGCCAGCGGCGGGGACCAAAACACTGAAGCTTTCTTT

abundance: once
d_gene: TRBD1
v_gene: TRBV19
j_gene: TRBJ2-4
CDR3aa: CASSQGTGKNIQYF
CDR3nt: TGTGCCAGTAGTCAAGGGACAGGAAAAAACATTCAGTACTTC

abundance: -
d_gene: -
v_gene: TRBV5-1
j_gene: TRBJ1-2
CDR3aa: CASSFSREILGYTF
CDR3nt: TGCGCCAGCAGCTTCAGCAGGGAAATCCTCGGCTACACCTTC

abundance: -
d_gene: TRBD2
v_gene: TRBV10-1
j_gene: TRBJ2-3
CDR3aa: CASSVQAGVGDTQYF
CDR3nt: TGCGCCAGCAGCGTTCAAGCGGGGGTTGGAGATACGCAGTATTTT

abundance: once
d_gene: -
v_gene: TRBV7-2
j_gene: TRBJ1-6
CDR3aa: CASSLRRGDNSPLHF
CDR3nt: TGTGCCAGCAGCCTCAGGCGGGGGGATAATTCACCCCTCCACTTT

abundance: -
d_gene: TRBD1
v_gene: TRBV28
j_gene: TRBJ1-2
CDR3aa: CASRDSRNYGYTF
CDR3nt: TGTGCCAGCCGGGACAGCAGAAACTATGGCTACACCTTC

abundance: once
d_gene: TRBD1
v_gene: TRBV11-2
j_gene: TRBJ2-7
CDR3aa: CASSLGPTGDHEQYF
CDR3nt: TGTGCCAGCAGCTTAGGCCCGACAGGGGACCACGAGCAGTACTTC

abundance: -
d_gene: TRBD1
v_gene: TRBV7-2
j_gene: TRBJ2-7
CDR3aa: CASSFGTGVYEQYF
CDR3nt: TGTGCCAGCAGCTTTGGGACAGGGGTCTACGAGCAGTACTTC

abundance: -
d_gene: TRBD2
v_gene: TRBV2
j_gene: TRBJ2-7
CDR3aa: CASSEGLAKQYF
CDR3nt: TGTGCCAGCAGTGAGGGACTAGCAAAGCAGTACTTC

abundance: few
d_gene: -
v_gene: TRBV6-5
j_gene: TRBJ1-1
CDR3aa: CASSYSTRATEAFF
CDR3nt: TGTGCCAGCAGTTACTCGACCAGGGCCACTGAAGCTTTCTTT

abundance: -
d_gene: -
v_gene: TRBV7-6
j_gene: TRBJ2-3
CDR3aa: CASSYSGHYTDTQYF
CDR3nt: TGTGCCAGCAGCTATTCGGGACACTACACAGATACGCAGTATTTT

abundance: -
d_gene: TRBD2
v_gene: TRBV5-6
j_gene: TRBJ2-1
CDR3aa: CASSTIAGGYNEQFF
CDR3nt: TGTGCCAGCAGCACCATAGCGGGAGGGTACAATGAGCAGTTCTTC

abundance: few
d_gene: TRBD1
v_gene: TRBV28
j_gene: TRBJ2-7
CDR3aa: CASKKGDRAGEQYF
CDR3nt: TGTGCCAGCAAAAAGGGAGACAGGGCAGGTGAGCAGTACTTC

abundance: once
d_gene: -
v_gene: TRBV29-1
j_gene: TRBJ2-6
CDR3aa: CSARPGSGANVLTF
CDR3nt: TGCAGCGCCCGCCCCGGCTCTGGGGCCAACGTCCTGACTTTC